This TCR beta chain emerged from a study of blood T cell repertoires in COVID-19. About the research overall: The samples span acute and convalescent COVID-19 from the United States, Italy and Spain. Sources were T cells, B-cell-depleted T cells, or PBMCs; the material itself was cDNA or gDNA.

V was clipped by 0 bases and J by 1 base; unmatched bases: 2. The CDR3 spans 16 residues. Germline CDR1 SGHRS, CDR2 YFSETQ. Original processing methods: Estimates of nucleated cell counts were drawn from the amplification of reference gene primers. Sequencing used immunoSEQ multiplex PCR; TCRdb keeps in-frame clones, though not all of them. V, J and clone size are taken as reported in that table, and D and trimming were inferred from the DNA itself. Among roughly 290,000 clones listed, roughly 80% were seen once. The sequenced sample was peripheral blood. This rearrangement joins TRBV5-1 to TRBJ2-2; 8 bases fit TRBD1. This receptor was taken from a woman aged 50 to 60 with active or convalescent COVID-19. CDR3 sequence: CASSLAGGLNTGELFF. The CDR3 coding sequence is TGCGCCAGCAGCTTGGCAGGGGGCCTGAACACCGGGGAGCTGTTTTTT.